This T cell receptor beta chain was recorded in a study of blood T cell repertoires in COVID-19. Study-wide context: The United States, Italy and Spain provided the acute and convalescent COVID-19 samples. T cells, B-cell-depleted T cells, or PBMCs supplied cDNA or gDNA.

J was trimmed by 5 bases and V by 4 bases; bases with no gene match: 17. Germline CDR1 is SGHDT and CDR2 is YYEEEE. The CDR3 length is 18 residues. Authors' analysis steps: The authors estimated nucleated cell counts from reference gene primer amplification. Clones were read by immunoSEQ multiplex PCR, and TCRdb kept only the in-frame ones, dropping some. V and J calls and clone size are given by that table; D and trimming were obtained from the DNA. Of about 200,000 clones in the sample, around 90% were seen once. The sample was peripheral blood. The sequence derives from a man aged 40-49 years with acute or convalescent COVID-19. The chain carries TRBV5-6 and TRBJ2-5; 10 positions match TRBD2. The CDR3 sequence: CASSAKRPGERGGETQYF. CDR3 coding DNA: TGTGCCAGCAGCGCTAAGCGGCCCGGGGAGCGGGGGGGCGAGACCCAGTACTTC.